A single sample gave rise to the 11 T cell receptor beta chains below, sequenced in a study of blood T cell repertoires in COVID-19. This table comes from immunoSEQ multiplex PCR, and its TCRdb copy is limited to in-frame clones, with some not included. The sample contains about 60,000 clones, 88% of which appear only once. Sequencing was carried out using peripheral blood. Receptors were obtained from a man aged 55 to 70 with acute or convalescent COVID-19.

The CDR3 sequence: CAWSVPYRSGNTIYF. CDR3 nucleotide sequence: TGTGCCTGGAGTGTACCATACCGGTCTGGAAACACCATATATTTT. V usage is TRBV30 and J usage is TRBJ1-3; D unresolved. The CDR3 has 15 amino acids. Germline V CDR1 and CDR2: GTSNPN, SVGIG (reference sequence). V was clipped by 0 bases and J by 1 base, with 10 bases between them.

The rearrangement links TRBV4-1 to TRBJ2-7; D unresolved. Deletions cut 4 bases from V and 0 bases from J, with 13 bases between. The CDR3 extends over 15 amino acids. The germline V gene encodes CDR1 MGHRA and CDR2 YSYEKL. This chain's CDR3 is CASSPVESYSYEQYF. In nucleotides, the CDR3 is TGCGCCAGCAGCCCGGTCGAGAGCTACTCCTACGAGCAGTACTTC.

With regard to this clone: At one end, the junction sequence differs from germline, possibly due to a read error. The chain recombines TRBV11-2 with TRBJ1-1; D is possibly TRBD1 (5 bases). Germline loops: CDR1 SGHAT, CDR2 FQNNGV. This CDR3 contains 13 residues. CDR3 bases: TGTGCCAGCAGCATAGACAGTTTCGGAGGTGCTTTCTTT. It encodes CASSIDSFGGAFF.

The chain employs TRBV28 and TRBJ2-7; possibly TRBD2 for D (6 bases). From germline, CDR1 is MDHEN and CDR2 SYDVKM. V was cut by 2 bases and J by 9 bases, with 20 bases left in between. The CDR3 is made up of 15 amino acids. The CDR3 DNA reads TGTGCCAGCAGTTTAGCCCCTTGGCAGCGGGTTGGGCAGTACTTC. Its translation: CASSLAPWQRVGQYF.

This clone has a handful of counts. The chain employs TRBV29-1 and TRBJ1-2; D is uncertain. Germline V gives CDR1 SQVTM, CDR2 ANQGSEA. This CDR3 has 10 residues. With 6 bases removed from V and 5 bases from J, the gap between germline ends came to 7 bases. For the CDR3, the DNA is TGCAGCGTGAGGACTTATGGCTACACCTTC. Translated, it gives CSVRTYGYTF.

The CDR3 here is CASSLGGATTTNEKLFF. Here the CDR3 DNA reads TGTGCCAGCAGTCTAGGAGGGGCCACCACAACTAATGAAAAACTGTTTTTT. J is TRBJ1-4 and V is TRBV28, with a possible D match to TRBD1 (5 bases). The V and J ends lost 5 bases and 0 bases respectively, with 16 bases between them. The V gene's germline CDR1 is MDHEN and CDR2 SYDVKM. The CDR3 has 17 residues.

The chain recombines TRBV27 with TRBJ2-7, with TRBD2 identical over 11 bases. Trimming took 3 bases from V and 1 from J; bases not matched to a gene: 5. Germline V lookup: CDR1 MNHEY, CDR2 SMNVEV (reference sequence). This CDR3 has 16 residues. The CDR3 DNA reads as TGTGCCAGCAGTTTGGGTAGCGGGAGGGGATCCTACGAGCAGTACTTC. As protein: CASSLGSGRGSYEQYF.

The rearrangement uses TRBV7-8 and TRBJ2-7; 9 bases agree with TRBD1. The CDR3 runs 17 residues. CDR1 and CDR2 (germline): SGHVS, FQNEAQ. Trimming at V came to 3 bases and at J to 0 bases, leaving 9 bases not matched to a gene. The CDR3 coding sequence is TGTGCCAGCAGCTTTACGACAGGGGGACGGGGCTCCTACGAGCAGTACTTC. As protein: CASSFTTGGRGSYEQYF.

The V call is TRBV5-1, the J call TRBJ2-3; 9 positions match TRBD1. The CDR3 consists of 14 residues. After removal of 3 bases from V and 4 bases from J, the junction contained 3 bases not matched to a gene. In germline, CDR1 is SGHRS, CDR2 YFSETQ. CDR3 DNA sequence: TGCGCCAGCAGCTCAGGACAGGGGCCAGATACGCAGTATTTT. Translating it yields CASSSGQGPDTQYF. The full variable domain, rest sourced from reference TRBV5-1 and TRBJ2-3, is KAGVTQTPRYLIKTRGQQVTLSCSPISGHRSVSWYQQTPGQGLQFLFEYFSETQRNKGNFPGRFSGRQFSNSRSEMNVSTLELGDSALYLCASSSGQGPDTQYFGPGTRLTVL.

The CDR3 sequence is CASSSEYYGYTF. The CDR3, as DNA: TGTGCCAGCAGCTCGGAGTACTATGGCTACACCTTC. The chain carries TRBV11-2 and TRBJ1-2, with D hard to call. The CDR3 is 12 residues long. V lost 4 bases to trimming and J lost 3 bases, with 6 bases between them. Germline lookup yields CDR1 SGHAT and CDR2 FQNNGV.

The CDR3 spells CASSAVGGEQYF. The CDR3 DNA reads as TGTGCCAGCAGCGCAGTGGGGGGCGAGCAGTACTTC. J is TRBJ2-7 and V is TRBV9; D may be TRBD2 (6 bases). CDR1 and CDR2 (germline): SGDLS, YYNGEE. CDR3 length: 12 amino acids. Deletions cut 3 bases from V and 6 bases from J, with 10 bases between.